This note documents a single T cell receptor (beta chain) sequence. Its target is not known. These data are taken from a study of T cell repertoires in cytomegalovirus infection. On the study more broadly: Public TCR beta signature analysis indicated the presence of both CMV infection and matching HLA type.

Study outcomes and limitations: HLA-C-restricted TCR beta clonotypes specific for CMV led the ex vivo response.

Via MiXCR, TCRdb re-called the reads, giving one row per CDR3 protein. The sample consists of approximately 470,000 distinct CDR3 sequences, under 55% of them appearing once. The sequence was obtained from a human donor in good health (CMV status not recorded). Some clones in this sample may be carry-over from other donors' samples. Here the sequenced sample was cultured PBMCs, taken from culture after CMV antigen stimulation.

The CDR3: CATQLRGAYEQYF. The CDR3 DNA sequence: TGTGCCACCCAGCTAAGGGGGGCTTACGAGCAGTACTTC. The chain has TRBV12-3 or TRBV12-4 and TRBJ2-7; TRBD1 or TRBD2 may be the D gene (6 bases each). With 10 bases removed from V and 4 bases from J, the gap between germline ends came to 17 bases. The CDR3 is made up of 13 amino acids.